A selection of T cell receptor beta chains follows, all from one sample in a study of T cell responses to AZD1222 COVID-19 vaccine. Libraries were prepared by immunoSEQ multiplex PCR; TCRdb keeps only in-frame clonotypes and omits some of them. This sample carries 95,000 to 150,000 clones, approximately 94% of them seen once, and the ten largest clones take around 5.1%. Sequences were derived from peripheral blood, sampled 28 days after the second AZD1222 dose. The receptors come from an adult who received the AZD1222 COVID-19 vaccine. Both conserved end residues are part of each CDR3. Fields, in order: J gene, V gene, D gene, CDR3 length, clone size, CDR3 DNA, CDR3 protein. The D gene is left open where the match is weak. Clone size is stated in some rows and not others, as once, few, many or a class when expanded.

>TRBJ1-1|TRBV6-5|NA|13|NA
TGTGCCAGCAGTTACGGGGGGGGGACTGAAGCTTTCTTT
CASSYGGGTEAFF
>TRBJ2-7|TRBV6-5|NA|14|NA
TGTGCCAGCAGCCAGAACAGATTCTCCTACGAGCAGTACTTC
CASSQNRFSYEQYF
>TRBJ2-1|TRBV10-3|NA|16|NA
TGTGCCATCAGTGAGTCGCGAAGCGGAGGGGGGAATGAGCAGTTCTTC
CAISESRSGGGNEQFF
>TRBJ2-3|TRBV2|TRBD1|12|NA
TGTGCCAGCAGAAACAGGGGCGATACGCAGTATTTT
CASRNRGDTQYF
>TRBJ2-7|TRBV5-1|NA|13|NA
TGCGCCAGCATCGCAATGGACACCTACGAGCAGTACTTC
CASIAMDTYEQYF
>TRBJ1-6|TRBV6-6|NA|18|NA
TGTGCCAGCAGTCCCAGTCGGCAGGGGCCCTCTTATAATTCACCCCTCCACTTT
CASSPSRQGPSYNSPLHF
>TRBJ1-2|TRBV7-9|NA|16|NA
TGTGCCAGCAGCCCGAGGGACGGGGACCCTGCTGAAGGCTACACCTTC
CASSPRDGDPAEGYTF
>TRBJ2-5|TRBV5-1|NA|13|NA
TGCGCCAGCAGCTTGGGGAACCAAGAGACCCAGTACTTC
CASSLGNQETQYF
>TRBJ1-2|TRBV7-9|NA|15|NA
TGTGCCAGCAGCCCAGGGGTGTTTACTAACTATGGCTACACCTTC
CASSPGVFTNYGYTF
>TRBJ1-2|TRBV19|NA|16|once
TGTGCCAGTACCACGAGGTCAGGTACCCCTAACTATGGCTACACCTTC
CASTTRSGTPNYGYTF
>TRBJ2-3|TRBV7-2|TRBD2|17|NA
TGTGCCAGCAGCCCCCAAGCGGGGCCCGGGGTCACAGATACGCAGTATTTT
CASSPQAGPGVTDTQYF
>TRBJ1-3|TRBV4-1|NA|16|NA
TGCGCCAGCAGCCAAGTTAACCAGGGAGTTGGAAACACCATATATTTT
CASSQVNQGVGNTIYF
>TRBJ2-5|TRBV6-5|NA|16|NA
TGTGCCAGCAGTTTCCACCAGGTCCCCGCCGGGGAGACCCAGTACTTC
CASSFHQVPAGETQYF
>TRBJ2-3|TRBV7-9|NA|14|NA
TGTGCCAGCAGCCTCACAGGGATCACAGATACGCAGTATTTT
CASSLTGITDTQYF
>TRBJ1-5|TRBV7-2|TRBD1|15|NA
TGTGCCAGCAGCTTGGGACAGGGAGGTTGGCAGCCCCAGCATTTT
CASSLGQGGWQPQHF
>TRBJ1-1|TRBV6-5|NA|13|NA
TGTGCCAGCAATCAACAGCTCAAGTTGGTAGCTTTCTTT
CASNQQLKLVAFF
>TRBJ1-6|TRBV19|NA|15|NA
TGTGCCAGTAGTATAGGCGGCAGACGCGATTCACCCCTCCACTTT
CASSIGGRRDSPLHF
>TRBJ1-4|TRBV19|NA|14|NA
TGTGCCATCGCCAGTCGGGCAACGCCGGAAAAACTGTTTTTT
CAIASRATPEKLFF
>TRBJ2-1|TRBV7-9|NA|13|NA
TGTGCCAGCAGCTTAGGGCCGAGCCCCTCATGGTTCTTC
CASSLGPSPSWFF
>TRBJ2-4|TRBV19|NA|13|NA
TGTGCCAGTAGCGCAGGGGACAAAAACATTCAGTACTTC
CASSAGDKNIQYF
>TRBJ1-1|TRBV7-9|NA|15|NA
TGTGCCAGCAGCCCGGGCGGGACACCGAACACTGAAGCTTTCTTT
CASSPGGTPNTEAFF
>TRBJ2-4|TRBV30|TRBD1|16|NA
TGTGCCTGGAGTGTCGGGACAGGGGTAGCCAAAAACATTCAGTACTTC
CAWSVGTGVAKNIQYF
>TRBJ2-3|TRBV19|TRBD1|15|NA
TGTGCCAGTCATCCTCCGGGACAGGCAGGGGATACGCAGTATTTT
CASHPPGQAGDTQYF
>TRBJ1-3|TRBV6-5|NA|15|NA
TGTGCCAGCAGCGTGGGTCAGGGTACTGGAAACACCATATATTTT
CASSVGQGTGNTIYF
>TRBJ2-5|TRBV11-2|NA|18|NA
TGTGCCAGCAGCTACGACGGACGGATGGGGTGGACACAAGAGACCCAGTACTTC
CASSYDGRMGWTQETQYF
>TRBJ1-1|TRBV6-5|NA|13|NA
TGTGCCAGCAGGCTGGAGGTCAACACTGAAGCTTTCTTT
CASRLEVNTEAFF
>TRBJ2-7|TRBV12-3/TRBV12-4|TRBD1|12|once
TGTGCCAGCAGTCCGACAGGGGCCGAGCAGTACTTC
CASSPTGAEQYF
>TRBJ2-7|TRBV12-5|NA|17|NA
TGTGCTAGTGCCAGGGGCGAGGCATCTAGCCACCCCTACGAGCAGTACTTC
CASARGEASSHPYEQYF
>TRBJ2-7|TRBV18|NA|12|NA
TGTGCCAGCTCATCAGGGCAGAGGGAGCAGTACTTC
CASSSGQREQYF
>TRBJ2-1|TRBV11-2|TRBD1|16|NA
TGTGCCAGCAGTCCAGAGAGCAGGGGGCCGAGGAATGAGCAGTTCTTC
CASSPESRGPRNEQFF
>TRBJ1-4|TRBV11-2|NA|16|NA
TGTGCCAGCAGCTTTAGGGGGAGCGGCGGCCCTGAAAAACTGTTTTTT
CASSFRGSGGPEKLFF
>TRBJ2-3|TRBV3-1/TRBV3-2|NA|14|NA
TGTGCCAGCAGGCACTCAAGGCGGAGAGATACGCAGTATTTT
CASRHSRRRDTQYF
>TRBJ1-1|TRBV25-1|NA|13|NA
TGTGCCAGCAGTGCCGGGGGCGTCACTGAAGCTTTCTTT
CASSAGGVTEAFF
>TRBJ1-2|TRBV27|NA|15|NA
TGTGCCAGCAGTCCACAGGATGCATCAGGCTATGGCTACACCTTC
CASSPQDASGYGYTF
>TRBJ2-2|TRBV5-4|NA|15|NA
TGTGCCAGCAGCTTTTTTCGGGGATCGGGCGGGGAGCTGTTTTTT
CASSFFRGSGGELFF
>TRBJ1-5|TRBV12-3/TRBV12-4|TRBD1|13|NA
TGTGCCAGCAGTGGGACAGCTAATCAGCCCCAGCATTTT
CASSGTANQPQHF
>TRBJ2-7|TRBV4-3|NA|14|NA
TGCGCCAGCAGCCAAGGGATCGGGTCCTACGAGCAGTACTTC
CASSQGIGSYEQYF
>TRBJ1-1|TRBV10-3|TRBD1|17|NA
TGTGCCATCAGTGAGTTGGGGACAGGGCGACAGAACACTGAAGCTTTCTTT
CAISELGTGRQNTEAFF
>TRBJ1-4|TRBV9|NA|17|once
TGTGCCAGCAGCGTAGGGCAGGGCAGACTGACTTCTGAAAAACTGTTTTTT
CASSVGQGRLTSEKLFF
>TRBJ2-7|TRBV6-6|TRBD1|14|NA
TGTGCCAGCAATTCTGGACAGGGCTCCCACGAGCAGTACTTC
CASNSGQGSHEQYF
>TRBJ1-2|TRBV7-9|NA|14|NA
TGTGCCAGCAGCTTAGCTCCATGGTTATATGGCTACACCTTC
CASSLAPWLYGYTF
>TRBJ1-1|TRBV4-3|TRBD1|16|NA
TGCGCCAGCAGCCTGGACAGGGATTATATGAACACTGAAGCTTTCTTT
CASSLDRDYMNTEAFF
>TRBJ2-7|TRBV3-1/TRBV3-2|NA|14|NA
TGTGCCAGCAGCCAAGCGGGACAACACTACGAGCAGTACTTC
CASSQAGQHYEQYF
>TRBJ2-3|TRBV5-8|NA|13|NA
TGTGCCAGCAGCTTCCCAGGGGCAGATACGCAGTATTTT
CASSFPGADTQYF
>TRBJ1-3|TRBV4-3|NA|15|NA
TGCGCCAGCAGCCAATCGGTCACAGGCGGAAACACCATATATTTT
CASSQSVTGGNTIYF
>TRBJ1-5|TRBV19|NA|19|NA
TGTGCCAGTAGTACAATTACCGGACAGCTACCAAGTGGCAATCAGCCCCAGCATTTT
CASSTITGQLPSGNQPQHF
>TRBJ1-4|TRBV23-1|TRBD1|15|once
TGCGCCAGCAGTCAATCCGACAGGGTTAATGAAAAACTGTTTTTT
CASSQSDRVNEKLFF
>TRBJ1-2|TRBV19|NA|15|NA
TGTGCCAGTACCCGGACAACCCGGCAGCACTATGGCTACACCTTC
CASTRTTRQHYGYTF
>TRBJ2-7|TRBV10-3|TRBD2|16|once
TGTGCCATCAGTTCCACACTAGCGGGGAGTGGGCACGAGCAGTACTTC
CAISSTLAGSGHEQYF
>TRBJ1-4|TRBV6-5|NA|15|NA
TGTGCCAGCAGACGTAGGGGTGGGACTAATGAAAAACTGTTTTTT
CASRRRGGTNEKLFF
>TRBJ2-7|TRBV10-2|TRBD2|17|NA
TGCGCCAGCAGTACTCTAGCGGCGAACCCCGGACACTACGAGCAGTACTTC
CASSTLAANPGHYEQYF
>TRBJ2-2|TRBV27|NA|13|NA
TGTGCCAGCAGACGACTTGGAACCGGGGAGCTGTTTTTT
CASRRLGTGELFF